This T cell receptor beta chain was obtained from a study of T cells after yellow fever vaccination. Trimming removed 7 bases from V and 5 bases from J, with 17 bases in between. The CDR3 has 14 amino acids. The germline V gene encodes CDR1 MNHNS and CDR2 SASEGT. TCRdb analysed the 5' RACE reads with MiXCR anew, one entry per CDR3 protein. The sample shows 500,000 to 650,000 distinct CDR3 sequences, about 12% of them seen only once. This TCR came from a man aged 25 to 45 who received the YFV17D yellow fever vaccine. The chain employs TRBV6-1 and TRBJ2-5, with a possible D match to TRBD1 (6 bases). The input for sequencing was PBMCs, taken on the day of the yellow fever booster vaccination. The CDR3 nucleotides read TGTGCCAGCAACTACGCGTCCAGGGGTGAGACCCAGTACTTC. Its translation: CASNYASRGETQYF.